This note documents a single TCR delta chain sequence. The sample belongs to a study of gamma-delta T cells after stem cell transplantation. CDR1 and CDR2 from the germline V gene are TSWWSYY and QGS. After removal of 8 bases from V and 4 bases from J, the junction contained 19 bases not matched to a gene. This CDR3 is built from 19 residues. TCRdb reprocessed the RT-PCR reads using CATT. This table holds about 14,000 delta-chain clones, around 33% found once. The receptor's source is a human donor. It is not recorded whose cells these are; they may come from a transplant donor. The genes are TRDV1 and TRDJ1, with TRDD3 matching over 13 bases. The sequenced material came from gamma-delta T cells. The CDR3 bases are TGTGCTCTTTCCTACCCCTTGTACTGGGGGATACGGAGGGACGATAAACTCATCTTT. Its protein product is CALSYPLYWGIRRDDKLIF.